This record concerns one TCR beta chain sequence. Profiling relied on immunoSEQ multiplex PCR, and the TCRdb table lists in-frame clones only, not all of them. The table includes about 150,000 clones, roughly 93% detected once. This record comes from a study of control samples from healthy donors and cancer patients. The CDR3 runs 14 residues. V lost 6 bases to trimming and J lost 7 bases, with 15 bases between them. The germline V gene encodes CDR1 MNHEY and CDR2 SVGAGI. This rearrangement joins TRBV6-5 to TRBJ2-2, with D possibly TRBD2 on 5 matching bases. The clonotype originates from a man between 18 and 35 years old in good health. Material: blood. In DNA, the CDR3 is TGTGCCAGCAGCCGAAGAGCGGAGAGCGGGGAGCTGTTTTTT. It specifies CASSRRAESGELFF.